These 19 T cell receptor beta chains came from one sample sequenced in a study of cytomegalovirus exposure and HLA in healthy donors. Profiling relied on immunoSEQ multiplex PCR, and the TCRdb table lists in-frame clones only, not all of them. The table has more than 110,000 clones, less than 95% seen once. Sequenced: PBMCs. These receptors all stem from a man aged 18-30 years in good health and CMV-seropositive.

The J gene is TRBJ2-1, the V gene TRBV15; D might be TRBD2 (7 bases). Trimming removed 7 bases at V and 5 bases at J, with 15 bases between. The CDR3 has 14 amino acids. The V gene's germline CDR1 is LNHNV and CDR2 YYDKDF (reference sequence). In DNA form, the CDR3 reads TGTGCCACCAAGAGGGGGAGGGCCGACAATGAGCAGTTCTTC. Amino acid sequence: CATKRGRADNEQFF.

The genes are TRBV29-1 and TRBJ2-1, with a possible D match to TRBD2 (5 bases). The CDR3 extends over 11 amino acids. Looked up from germline, CDR1 is SQVTM and CDR2 is ANQGSEA. The V gene lost 1 base and the J gene lost 7 bases, with 5 bases spanning the gap. The CDR3 DNA follows: TGCAGCGTTGAAGCGGGGAATGAGCAGTTCTTC. This codes for CSVEAGNEQFF.

With respect to this clone: One end of the junction does not line up with germline, which may come from a read error. This chain joins TRBV7-3 and TRBJ2-1; 8 bases align to TRBD2. Per the germline V gene, CDR1 is SGHTA and CDR2 is FQGTGA. CDR3 length equals 17 residues. CDR3 nucleotide sequence: TGTGCCAGCAGCCTAACTAGCGGATACCCAAAGTTCGATGAGCAGTTCTTC. This translates into CASSLTSGYPKFDEQFF.

This rearrangement joins TRBV6-6 to TRBJ2-4; 7 bases are shared with TRBD1. The CDR3 has 15 amino acids. Per germline, CDR1 MNHNY and CDR2 SVGAGI (reference sequence). V gave up 3 bases and J gave up 7 bases; unmatched junction bases: 9. The CDR3 nucleotides read TGTGCCAGCAGTTATTTCGGACAGGCCGGGAACATTCAGTACTTC. Its translation: CASSYFGQAGNIQYF.

The chain recombines TRBV5-1 with TRBJ2-1, with 16 positions matching TRBD2. V trimming: 0 bases; J trimming: 8 bases; junction bases outside the gene matches: 8. This CDR3 contains 18 residues. The germline gives CDR1 SGHRS, CDR2 YFSETQ. The CDR3 coding sequence is TGCGCCAGCAGCTTGGGGGGACTAGCGGGAGGGCTTAAGGATGAGCAGTTCTTC. Residues: CASSLGGLAGGLKDEQFF.

The rearrangement uses TRBV4-2 and TRBJ1-2; the D gene is possibly TRBD1 (6 bases). CDR1 and CDR2 (germline): LGHNA, YNFKEQ. The CDR3 runs 17 residues. V gave up 7 bases and J gave up 5 bases, with 26 bases separating them. CDR3 in DNA: TGTGCCAGCACCAGCCGGTTAACCGGCAGGGGCAGTTATGGCTACACCTTC. It specifies CASTSRLTGRGSYGYTF.

This chain uses TRBV6-5 with TRBJ2-1, with TRBD2 matching 14 bases. The germline V gene has CDR1 MNHEY and CDR2 SVGAGI. V shed 4 bases and J 8 bases; nucleotides not matched to a gene: 7. The CDR3 has 16 amino acids. The CDR3 is CASSFQGLAGADEQFF. The CDR3 DNA is TGTGCCAGCAGTTTCCAGGGACTAGCGGGAGCAGATGAGCAGTTCTTC.

This rearrangement joins TRBV2 to TRBJ2-7; 8 bases align to TRBD2. CDR1 is SNHLY, CDR2 FYNNEI, per germline. The CDR3 has 13 amino acids. The V and J ends lost 7 bases and 6 bases, in that order; junction bases with no gene match: 8. CDR3 residues: CASTVDAGGEQYF. The CDR3 DNA follows: TGTGCCAGCACGGTAGATGCGGGAGGCGAGCAGTACTTC.

The chain employs TRBV5-1 and TRBJ2-7, with D possibly being TRBD2 (6 bases). Germline V gene lookup returns CDR1 SGHRS and CDR2 YFSETQ. The CDR3 has 14 residues. V lost 0 bases, J lost 2 bases, and 9 bases lay in between. The CDR3 protein is CASSLEPSAYEQYF. The DNA of the CDR3 is TGCGCCAGCAGCTTGGAACCTAGCGCCTACGAGCAGTACTTC.

This clone came up once. The chain combines TRBV5-1 with TRBJ2-7; a weak D match, TRBD1 (5 bases). Germline assignment: CDR1 SGHRS and CDR2 YFSETQ. The CDR3 has 13 residues. V gave up 0 bases and J gave up 4 bases, with 8 bases separating them. CDR3 loop: CASSLGKGYEQYF. The CDR3, as DNA: TGCGCCAGCAGCTTGGGCAAGGGGTACGAGCAGTACTTC.

V and J are TRBV28 and TRBJ2-2; TRBD2 aligns across 7 bases. The CDR3 totals 17 residues. The V gene end was trimmed by 3 bases and the J gene end by 4 bases; junction bases not matched to a gene: 11. In germline, CDR1 is MDHEN, CDR2 SYDVKM. The CDR3, as DNA: TGTGCCAGCAGTTTCCGATGGACTAGGTTGGGCACCGGGGAGCTGTTTTTT. Translation gives CASSFRWTRLGTGELFF.

The chain is built from TRBV11-3 and TRBJ2-3; 10 nucleotides agree with TRBD1. V was pared by 5 bases and J by 5 bases, with 13 bases of the junction left unmatched. The CDR3 has 17 amino acids. The germline V gene encodes CDR1 SGHNT and CDR2 YENEEA. DNA of the CDR3: TGTGCCAGCAGCCCCTCCCCCGGGACAGGGGCGGGAGATACGCAGTATTTT. This gives the protein CASSPSPGTGAGDTQYF.

V and J are TRBV18 and TRBJ2-3; D might be TRBD1 (5 bases). CDR3 length: 14 residues. Germline CDR1 is KGHSH and CDR2 is LQKENI. Trimming removed 5 bases from V and 5 bases from J, with 14 bases in between. The CDR3 bases are TGTGCCAGCTCAAAGGGGAACACTGGAGATACGCAGTATTTT. Translated: CASSKGNTGDTQYF. The whole variable domain, filled in from reference TRBV18 and TRBJ2-3, reads NAGVMQNPRHLVRRRGQEARLRCSPMKGHSHVYWYRQLPEEGLKFMVYLQKENIIDESGMPKERFSAEFPKEGPSILRIQQVVRGDSAAYFCASSKGNTGDTQYFGPGTRLTVL.

This chain connects TRBV7-9 to TRBJ2-1, with TRBD2 as a possible D gene (6 bases). Germline V gene data show CDR1 as SEHNR and CDR2 as FQNEAQ (reference sequence). This CDR3 is built from 12 residues. Trimming left V 0 bases short and J 10 bases short, with 7 bases between. The CDR3 reads CASSLASGEQFF. CDR3 in DNA: TGTGCCAGCAGCTTAGCTAGCGGCGAGCAGTTCTTC.

The chain couples TRBV19 to TRBJ1-5, with 7 bases aligning to TRBD1. The V segment lost 9 bases and the J segment 5 bases; nucleotides outside the gene matches: 13. The CDR3 length is 15 residues. Looked up from germline, CDR1 is LNHDA and CDR2 is SQIVND (reference sequence). The CDR3 region is CASKVVQGSHQPQHF. In DNA form, the CDR3 reads TGTGCCAGCAAAGTCGTACAGGGGAGTCATCAGCCCCAGCATTTT.

The gene calls are TRBV30 and TRBJ2-6, with a possible D match to TRBD2 (6 bases). Germline CDR1 GTSNPN, CDR2 SVGIG (reference sequence). The CDR3 has 16 residues. V gave up 4 bases and J gave up 0 bases, with 13 bases separating them. This CDR3 reads CAWILGGFSGANVLTF. The CDR3 DNA sequence: TGTGCCTGGATCCTTGGAGGGTTCTCTGGGGCCAACGTCCTGACTTTC.

This rearrangement joins TRBV7-6 to TRBJ2-7, with TRBD2 matching 12 bases. CDR1 SGHVS and CDR2 FNYEAQ come from the germline V gene. Germline trimming cut 1 base from V and 0 bases from J; bases unmatched to any gene: 4. The CDR3 spans 17 residues. CDR3 DNA: TGTGCCAGCAGCTTAGGACTAGCGGGAGACCCCTCCTACGAGCAGTACTTC. Translation gives CASSLGLAGDPSYEQYF.

The V and J genes are TRBV5-4 and TRBJ1-2, with 7 bases fitting TRBD1. Germline V gene sequence: CDR1 SGHNT, CDR2 YYREEE (reference sequence). Germline trimming cut 4 bases from V and 4 bases from J; bases unmatched to any gene: 7. This CDR3 has 14 residues. CDR3 coding DNA: TGTGCCAGCAGCCTAGGGGGCTCCTCCTATGGCTACACCTTC. This codes for CASSLGGSSYGYTF.

The V gene is TRBV5-1, the J gene TRBJ2-7; 10 bases are a match to TRBD1. Germline-derived CDR1 and CDR2 are SGHRS and YFSETQ. J lost 6 bases, V lost 1 base, and 1 base had no gene match. This CDR3 contains 13 residues. The CDR3 DNA reads TGCGCCAGCAGCTTGTGGACAGGGGGCGAGCAGTACTTC. Translating gives CASSLWTGGEQYF.